Below, 13 T cell receptor beta chains from the same sample are listed, as sequenced in a study of shared clonotypes between healthy human individuals. TCRdb keeps only in-frame clones here, not all; method: immunoSEQ multiplex PCR. Among around 640,000 clones, roughly 96% were seen once, and the ten largest hold approximately 0.12%. CD45RO negativity and positive selection for CCR7 defined naive CD8 cells, a population that excluded terminally differentiated effector memory CD45RA+ cells. Specimen: naive CD8+ T cells sorted from blood. Every receptor here comes from a woman aged 25 to 45 in good health.

The V call is TRBV5-4, the J call TRBJ2-7; 9 nucleotides align to TRBD1. The CDR3 is made up of 16 amino acids. V was pared by 4 bases and J by 1 base, with 9 bases of the junction left unmatched. The V gene's germline CDR1 is SGHNT and CDR2 YYREEE (reference sequence). CDR3: CASSRTGTGFSYEQYF. The CDR3, as DNA: TGTGCCAGCAGCAGAACCGGGACAGGGTTTTCCTACGAGCAGTACTTC.

The gene calls are TRBV2 and TRBJ2-7, with 7 bases lining up with TRBD2. Germline CDR1 SNHLY, CDR2 FYNNEI. V lost 4 bases and J lost 4; bases outside the gene matches: 4. This CDR3 has 13 amino acids. This chain's CDR3 is CASSGGGIYEQYF. The CDR3 region has the DNA TGTGCCAGCAGTGGGGGGGGAATTTACGAGCAGTACTTC.

The V gene is TRBV27, the J gene TRBJ2-2, with D possibly TRBD2 on 6 matching bases. CDR1 MNHEY and CDR2 SMNVEV come from the germline V gene (reference sequence). The CDR3 consists of 17 residues. V shed 3 bases and J shed 0 bases, with 14 bases lying between them. The CDR3 is CASSLGLAQANTGELFF. The CDR3, as DNA: TGTGCCAGCAGTTTGGGGCTAGCGCAAGCGAACACCGGGGAGCTGTTTTTT.

This clone was seen just once. DNA for the CDR3: TGTGCCACCCAGAAGGGACCGAACACTGAAGCTTTCTTT. Its protein product is CATQKGPNTEAFF. The chain combines TRBV5-4 with TRBJ1-1; D is possibly TRBD1 (5 bases). The CDR3 extends over 13 amino acids. Germline CDR1 SGHNT, CDR2 YYREEE (reference sequence). Trimming took 9 bases from V and 1 from J, leaving 13 bases between them.

The chain couples TRBV27 to TRBJ2-5, with 12 bases matching TRBD2. Trimming took 6 bases from V and 7 from J; bases not matched to a gene: 12. Germline V gene sequence: CDR1 MNHEY, CDR2 SMNVEV (reference sequence). The CDR3 sequence is 16 residues long. CDR3 in DNA: TGTGCCAGCAGCCTAGGACTAGCGGGGACTACTGGGACCCAGTACTTC. Translating it yields CASSLGLAGTTGTQYF.

The CDR3 DNA is TGTGCCAGCAGCTTAGATCCAGGGGACAGGGGTAGCTATGGCTACACCTTC. Its protein product is CASSLDPGDRGSYGYTF. The chain combines TRBV11-2 with TRBJ1-2; the match to TRBD1 covers 10 bases. V was pared by 0 bases and J by 4 bases, with 8 bases of the junction left unmatched. The CDR3 consists of 17 residues. Germline V gene sequence: CDR1 SGHAT, CDR2 FQNNGV.

This chain connects TRBV2 to TRBJ2-2; D possibly corresponds to TRBD2 (6 bases). V was clipped by 3 bases and J by 7 bases, with 15 bases between them. Germline CDR1 is SNHLY and CDR2 is FYNNEI. The CDR3 sequence is 15 residues long. The CDR3 here is CASSEDSGTYGELFF. The CDR3 DNA is TGTGCCAGCAGTGAGGATAGCGGAACATACGGGGAGCTGTTTTTT. Full variable domain (missing parts from reference TRBV2 and TRBJ2-2): EPEVTQTPSHQVTQMGQEVILRCVPISNHLYFYWYRQILGQKVEFLVSFYNNEISEKSEIFDDQFSVERPDGSNFTLKIRSTKLEDSAMYFCASSEDSGTYGELFFGEGSRLTVL.

CDR3 protein: CASTGAPTYEQYF. In DNA form, the CDR3 reads TGTGCCAGCACCGGGGCCCCTACCTACGAGCAGTACTTC. The V and J genes are TRBV5-5 and TRBJ2-7; D is possibly TRBD1 or TRBD2 (5 bases each). This CDR3 has 13 amino acids. Trimming removed 6 bases from V and 2 bases from J, with 12 bases in between. Germline V gene data show CDR1 as SGHKS and CDR2 as YYEKEE (reference sequence).

As concerns this clone: This same CDR3 is encoded by further DNA sequences in the sample. The CDR3 DNA reads TGTGCCAGCAGTTTTGGGGTCCCCTACGAGCAGTACTTC. This codes for CASSFGVPYEQYF. This sequence joins TRBV27 and TRBJ2-7, with D unresolved. The CDR3 runs to 13 residues. Germline-derived CDR1 and CDR2 are MNHEY and SMNVEV (reference sequence). V was cut by 3 bases and J by 2 bases, with 8 bases left in between.

The J gene is TRBJ2-5, the V gene TRBV28; D unclear. CDR1 is MDHEN, CDR2 SYDVKM, per germline. The CDR3 runs to 13 residues. The germline V and J ends were trimmed by 5 bases and 5 bases, with 12 bases remaining between them. The CDR3, as DNA: TGTGCCAGCAGTCCACCCTCACGGGAGACCCAGTACTTC. Translating gives CASSPPSRETQYF.

The chain employs TRBV30 and TRBJ2-2; maybe TRBD2 (6 bases). Per the germline V gene, CDR1 is GTSNPN and CDR2 is SVGIG (reference sequence). Trimming cost V 8 bases and J 6 bases, with 16 bases left between them. CDR3 length equals 13 residues. The CDR3 DNA is TGTGCCGCGGGGCATCGCGCGGCCGGGGAGCTGTTTTTT. Translation gives CAAGHRAAGELFF.

The CDR3 nucleotides read TGTGCCAGCAGTGAAACACTTTACAATGAGCAGTTCTTC. This gives the protein CASSETLYNEQFF. V is TRBV25-1 and J is TRBJ2-1; no clear D gene. Germline values: CDR1 MGHDK, CDR2 SYGVNS. The ends were cut back, 2 bases at V and 4 bases at J, with 6 bases in the middle. The CDR3 has 13 amino acids.

This rearrangement joins TRBV19 to TRBJ1-5; no firm D call. This CDR3 is 14 amino acids long. CDR1 and CDR2 (germline): LNHDA, SQIVND (reference sequence). Trimming pared 7 bases from V and 3 bases from J, leaving 13 bases between. CDR3 sequence reads: CASISRSDNQPQHF. CDR3 DNA sequence: TGTGCCAGTATTTCCAGGTCTGACAATCAGCCCCAGCATTTT.